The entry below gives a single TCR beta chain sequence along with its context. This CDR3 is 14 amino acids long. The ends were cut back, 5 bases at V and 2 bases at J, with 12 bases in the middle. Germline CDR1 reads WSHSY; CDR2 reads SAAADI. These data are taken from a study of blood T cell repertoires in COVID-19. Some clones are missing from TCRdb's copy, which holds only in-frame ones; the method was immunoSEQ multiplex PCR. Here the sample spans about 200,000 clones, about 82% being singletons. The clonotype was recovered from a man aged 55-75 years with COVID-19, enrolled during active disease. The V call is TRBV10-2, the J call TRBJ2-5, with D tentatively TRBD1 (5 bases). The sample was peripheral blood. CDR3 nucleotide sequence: TGCGCCAGCAGTCCCGACAGTTCTCAAGAGACCCAGTACTTC. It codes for CASSPDSSQETQYF.